The TCR beta chain under discussion was sequenced for a study of blood T cells in healthy people across ages. This clonotype has more than one count but fewer than ten. Using a J-beta primer mix together with a sample-barcoded 5' primer, a second PCR was run for about 6 to 11 cycles. TCRdb re-derived calls from the 5' RACE reads in MiXCR, one entry per CDR3 protein. The repertoire has about 800,000 distinct CDR3 sequences, roughly 60% of them found once; the top ten carry 20% to 25%. This CDR3 is built from 15 residues. V shed 5 bases and J shed 3 bases, with 14 bases lying between them. Germline values: CDR1 MDHEN, CDR2 SYDVKM.

Sequencing was performed on blood. The receptor was isolated from a man aged 25 to 40 in good health. The genes are TRBV28 and TRBJ2-4, with D perhaps being TRBD1 or TRBD2 (6 bases each). CDR3: CASSPAGGVKNIQYF. Here the CDR3 DNA reads TGTGCCAGCAGTCCCGCCGGGGGCGTCAAAAACATTCAGTACTTC.